The entry below describes one T cell receptor beta chain. Its specificity is unknown. These data belong to a study of cytomegalovirus exposure and HLA in healthy donors. Study results and caveats: As a later analysis showed, a missense DCLRE1C variant was linked to trimming of TCR beta V- and J-genes. Among the CMV-associated chains, a few were confirmed in vitro as specific for CMV antigens.

The PCR made use of 60 Vbeta and 13 Jbeta primers. Profiling relied on immunoSEQ multiplex PCR, and the TCRdb table lists in-frame clones only, not all of them. Seen in this sample are 150,000 or so clones; the ten most common clones hold approximately 1.5%. Germline values: CDR1 MNHEY, CDR2 SMNVEV (reference sequence). Unmatched junction bases numbered 4, after V lost 0 bases and J lost 2 bases. This CDR3 comprises 15 residues. The receptor's source is a woman aged 50 to 65 in good health and CMV-seronegative. This chain joins TRBV27 and TRBJ2-7; 7 bases are a match to TRBD2. The sequencing input was PBMCs. In nucleotides, the CDR3 is TGTGCCAGCAGTTTATCGGCTAGCGGAGCCTACGAGCAGTACTTC. Translation: CASSLSASGAYEQYF.